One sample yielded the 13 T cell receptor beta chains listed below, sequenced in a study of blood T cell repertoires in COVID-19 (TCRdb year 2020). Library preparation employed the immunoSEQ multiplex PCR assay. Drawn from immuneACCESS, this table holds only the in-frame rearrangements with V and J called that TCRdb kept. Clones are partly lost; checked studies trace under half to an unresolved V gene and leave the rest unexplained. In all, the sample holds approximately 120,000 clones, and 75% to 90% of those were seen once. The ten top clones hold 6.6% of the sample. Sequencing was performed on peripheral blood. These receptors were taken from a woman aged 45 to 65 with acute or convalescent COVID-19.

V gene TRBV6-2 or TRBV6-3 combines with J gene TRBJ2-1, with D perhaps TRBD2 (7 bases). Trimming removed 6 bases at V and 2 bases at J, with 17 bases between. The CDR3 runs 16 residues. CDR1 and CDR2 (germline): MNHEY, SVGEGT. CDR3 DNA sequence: TGTGCCAGCAGACCTCGTAGGGAGGGGGCCTACAATGAGCAGTTCTTC. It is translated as CASRPRREGAYNEQFF.

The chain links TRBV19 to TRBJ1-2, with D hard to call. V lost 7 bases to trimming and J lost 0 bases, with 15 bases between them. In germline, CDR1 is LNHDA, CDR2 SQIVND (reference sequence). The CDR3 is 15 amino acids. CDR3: CASKRRESTNYGYTF. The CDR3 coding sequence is TGTGCCAGTAAGAGGAGGGAATCTACTAACTATGGCTACACCTTC.

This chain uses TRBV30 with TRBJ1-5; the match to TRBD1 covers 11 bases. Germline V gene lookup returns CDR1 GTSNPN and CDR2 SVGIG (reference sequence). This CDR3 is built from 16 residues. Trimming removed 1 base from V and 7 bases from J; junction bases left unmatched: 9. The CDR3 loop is CAWSATGTGGSQPQHF. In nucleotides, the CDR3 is TGTGCCTGGAGTGCAACCGGGACAGGGGGTTCACAGCCCCAGCATTTT. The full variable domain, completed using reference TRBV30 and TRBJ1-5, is SQTIHQWPATLVQPVGSPLSLECTVEGTSNPNLYWYRQAAGRGLQLLFYSVGIGQISSEVPQNLSASRPQDRQFILSSKKLLLSDSGFYLCAWSATGTGGSQPQHFGDGTRLSIL.

CDR3 in amino acids: CASSLAEERIYGYTF. The CDR3 DNA is TGTGCCAGCAGCTTAGCGGAAGAGAGGATCTATGGCTACACCTTC. This chain connects TRBV7-9 to TRBJ1-2; D is ambiguous. Trimming left V 0 bases short and J 4 bases short, with 12 bases between. From germline, CDR1 is SEHNR and CDR2 FQNEAQ (reference sequence). The CDR3 is 15 amino acids.

The CDR3 DNA sequence: TGCGCCAGCAGCCTCGGGGGGGACAGCTACAATGAGCAGTTCTTC. This sequence encodes CASSLGGDSYNEQFF. The chain carries TRBV5-1 and TRBJ2-1; a possible D gene is TRBD2 (8 bases). Germline V lookup: CDR1 SGHRS, CDR2 YFSETQ. The CDR3 consists of 15 residues. V lost 4 bases, J lost 3 bases, and 14 bases lay in between.

The CDR3 spells CASSWADTEAFF. The CDR3 nucleotides are TGTGCCAGTAGTTGGGCAGACACTGAAGCTTTCTTT. The genes are TRBV19 and TRBJ1-1; no clear D gene. V dropped 5 bases and J dropped 3 bases, with 7 bases sitting between them. This CDR3 has 12 residues. The V gene's germline CDR1 is LNHDA and CDR2 SQIVND (reference sequence). Looking up the rest from reference TRBV19 and TRBJ1-1 gives the full variable domain: DGGITQSPKYLFRKEGQNVTLSCEQNLNHDAMYWYRQDPGQGLRLIYYSQIVNDFQKGDIAEGYSVSREKKESFPLTVTSAQKNPTAFYLCASSWADTEAFFGQGTRLTVV.

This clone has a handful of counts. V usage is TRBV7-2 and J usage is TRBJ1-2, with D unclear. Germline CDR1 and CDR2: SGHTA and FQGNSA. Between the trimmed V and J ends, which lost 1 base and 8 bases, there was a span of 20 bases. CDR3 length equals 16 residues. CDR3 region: CASSLESTRVPVGYTF. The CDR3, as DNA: TGTGCCAGCAGCTTAGAATCCACACGGGTGCCGGTAGGCTACACCTTC.

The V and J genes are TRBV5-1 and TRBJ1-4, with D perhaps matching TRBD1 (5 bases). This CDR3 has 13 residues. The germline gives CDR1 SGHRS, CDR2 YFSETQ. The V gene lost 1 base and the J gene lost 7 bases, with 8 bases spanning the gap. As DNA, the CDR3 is TGCGCCAGCAGCTTGTCCGGGGGTGAAAAACTGTTTTTT. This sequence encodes CASSLSGGEKLFF.

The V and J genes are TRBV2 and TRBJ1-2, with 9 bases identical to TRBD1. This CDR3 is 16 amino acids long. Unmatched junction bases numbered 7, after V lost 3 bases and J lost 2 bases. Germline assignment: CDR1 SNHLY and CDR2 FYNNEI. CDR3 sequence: CASSETRGQGNYGYTF. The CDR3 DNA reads TGTGCCAGCAGTGAGACCCGTGGACAGGGGAACTATGGCTACACCTTC.

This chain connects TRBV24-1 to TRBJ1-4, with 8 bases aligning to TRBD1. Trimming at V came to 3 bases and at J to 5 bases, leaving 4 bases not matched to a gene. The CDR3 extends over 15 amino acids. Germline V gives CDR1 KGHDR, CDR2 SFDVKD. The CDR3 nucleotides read TGTGCCACCAGTGATCCACGACAGGGGAATGAAAAACTGTTTTTT. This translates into CATSDPRQGNEKLFF.

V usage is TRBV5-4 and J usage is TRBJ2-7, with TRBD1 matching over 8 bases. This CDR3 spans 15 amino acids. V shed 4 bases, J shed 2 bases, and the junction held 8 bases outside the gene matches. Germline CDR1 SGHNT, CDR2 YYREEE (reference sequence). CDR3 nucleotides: TGTGCCAGCAGCCCCGGGACAGGAAGAGCCTACGAGCAGTACTTC. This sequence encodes CASSPGTGRAYEQYF.

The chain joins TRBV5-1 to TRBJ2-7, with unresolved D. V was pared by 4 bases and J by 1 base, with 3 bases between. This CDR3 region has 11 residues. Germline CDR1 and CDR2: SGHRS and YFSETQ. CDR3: CASSQSYEQYF. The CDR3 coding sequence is TGCGCCAGCAGCCAGTCCTACGAGCAGTACTTC.

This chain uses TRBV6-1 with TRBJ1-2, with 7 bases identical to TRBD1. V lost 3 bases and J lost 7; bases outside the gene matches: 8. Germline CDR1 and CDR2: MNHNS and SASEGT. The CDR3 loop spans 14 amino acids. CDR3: CASSEETGKGGYTF. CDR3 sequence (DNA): TGTGCCAGCAGTGAGGAGACAGGGAAGGGTGGCTACACCTTC.